Below are 27 T cell receptor beta chains sequenced from a single sample in a study of T cell responses to AZD1222 COVID-19 vaccine. The table came from immunoSEQ multiplex PCR; TCRdb's copy has only in-frame clones and leaves some out. Altogether around 120,000 clones are present, about 92% being singletons, with the ten largest covering around 15%. The sample in question was peripheral blood, obtained on day 0 of AZD1222 vaccination. These receptor sequences come from an adult in good health.

The rearrangement uses TRBV6-2 or TRBV6-3 and TRBJ1-5; TRBD1 matches at 11 bases. CDR3 length: 20 residues. J lost 3 bases, V lost 2 bases, and 15 bases had no gene match. Germline loops: CDR1 MNHEY, CDR2 SVGEGT. The CDR3 region is CASSYDSGTGGIPDNQPQHF. In DNA, the CDR3 is TGTGCCAGCAGTTACGACTCCGGGACAGGGGGTATTCCGGACAATCAGCCCCAGCATTTT.

The V and J genes are TRBV5-5 and TRBJ1-2; the D gene is possibly TRBD1 (6 bases). The V gene's germline CDR1 is SGHKS and CDR2 YYEKEE (reference sequence). The V and J ends lost 0 bases and 7 bases respectively, with 10 bases between them. CDR3 size: 13 residues. CDR3 sequence (DNA): TGTGCCAGCAGCTTGGAGGGGGAGTTTGGCTACACCTTC. Protein: CASSLEGEFGYTF.

The chain employs TRBV10-2 and TRBJ1-2, with 11 bases lining up with TRBD1. Germline V lookup: CDR1 WSHSY, CDR2 SAAADI. The V segment lost 0 bases and the J segment 7 bases; nucleotides outside the gene matches: 7. The CDR3 extends over 16 amino acids. The CDR3 DNA reads as TGCGCCAGCAGTGAGTCGCAGGGGACAGGGGGACGTGGCTACACCTTC. It encodes CASSESQGTGGRGYTF.

The chain uses TRBV5-6 and TRBJ2-5; 7 bases are a match to TRBD1. The germline CDR1 and CDR2 sequences are SGHDT and YYEEEE. CDR3 size: 15 residues. The V segment lost 1 base and the J segment 10 bases; nucleotides outside the gene matches: 13. This chain's CDR3 is CASSLYRGPPGGQYF. DNA for the CDR3: TGTGCCAGCAGCTTGTACAGGGGACCCCCAGGAGGCCAGTACTTC.

The chain carries TRBV7-9 and TRBJ2-7, with unresolved D. CDR1 and CDR2 (germline): SEHNR, FQNEAQ (reference sequence). CDR3 length equals 11 residues. V lost 5 bases, J lost 4 bases, and 6 bases lay in between. CDR3 nucleotide sequence: TGTGCCAGCAGCCCAAATTACGAGCAGTACTTC. Residues: CASSPNYEQYF.

V and J are TRBV7-9 and TRBJ2-5, with 9 bases fitting TRBD2. The CDR3 consists of 17 residues. V gave up 1 base and J gave up 4 bases; unmatched junction bases: 10. Germline CDR1 is SEHNR and CDR2 is FQNEAQ (reference sequence). CDR3 nucleotides: TGTGCCAGCAGCTTAGAGGGTGTAGCGGGAGTGGGAGAGACCCAGTACTTC. Translating it yields CASSLEGVAGVGETQYF.

The V call is TRBV10-2, the J call TRBJ2-2; 7 nucleotides align to TRBD1. V lost 9 bases and J lost 6; bases outside the gene matches: 7. CDR1 WSHSY and CDR2 SAAADI come from the germline V gene. The CDR3 is made up of 13 amino acids. The CDR3 here is CASTVQGAGELFF. Written as DNA, the CDR3 is TGCGCCAGTACAGTCCAGGGGGCCGGGGAGCTGTTTTTT.

The rearrangement uses TRBV2 and TRBJ1-1; 10 bases match TRBD1. With 7 bases clipped from V and 2 bases from J, the junction kept 7 bases outside the gene matches. This CDR3 contains 15 residues. The germline gives CDR1 SNHLY, CDR2 FYNNEI. CDR3 DNA: TGTGCCAGCATTAGACAGGGGGCGCGTAACACTGAAGCTTTCTTT. Protein product: CASIRQGARNTEAFF.

The rearrangement links TRBV28 to TRBJ2-1; the D gene is possibly TRBD2 (6 bases). V shed 11 bases and J shed 6 bases, with 11 bases lying between them. CDR1 is MDHEN and CDR2 is SYDVKM in the germline V gene. The CDR3 is 11 amino acids. CDR3 residues: CAWRAGNEQFF. Written as DNA, the CDR3 is TGTGCCTGGAGGGCTGGCAATGAGCAGTTCTTC.

Concerning this clone itself: The same CDR3 can be traced to other DNA sequences in this sample. The rearrangement links TRBV9 to TRBJ2-7; TRBD1 aligns across 8 bases. Trimming took 0 bases from V and 4 from J; bases not matched to a gene: 3. In germline, CDR1 is SGDLS, CDR2 YYNGEE. The CDR3 is 14 residues long. This chain's CDR3 is CASSVGGTGYEQYF. Written as DNA, the CDR3 is TGTGCCAGCAGCGTAGGAGGGACAGGATACGAGCAGTACTTC.

The chain employs TRBV6-2 or TRBV6-3 and TRBJ1-4, with a tentative D call TRBD1 (5 bases). This CDR3 has 15 residues. V gave up 5 bases and J gave up 7 bases, with 17 bases separating them. Germline CDR1 and CDR2: MNHEY and SVGEGT. In DNA form, the CDR3 reads TGTGCCAGCAGTGACAGCCGGTTACAAGGTGAAAAACTGTTTTTT. It translates to CASSDSRLQGEKLFF.

The chain has TRBV27 and TRBJ2-7; TRBD1 is a possible D gene (6 bases). Germline V gene sequence: CDR1 MNHEY, CDR2 SMNVEV (reference sequence). V was cut by 3 bases and J by 0 bases, with 18 bases left in between. This CDR3 contains 17 residues. CDR3 residues: CASSFGDTPLGSYEQYF. In nucleotides, the CDR3 is TGTGCCAGCAGTTTTGGGGACACTCCCTTGGGCTCCTACGAGCAGTACTTC.

As regards this clone: Other nucleotide sequences from this sample produce the same CDR3. The chain employs TRBV7-2 and TRBJ2-7, with D uncertain. Germline V gene lookup returns CDR1 SGHTA and CDR2 FQGNSA. The CDR3 extends over 12 amino acids. With 5 bases removed from V and 0 bases from J, the gap between germline ends came to 5 bases. CDR3 DNA sequence: TGTGCCAGCAGCCCGAGCTCCTACGAGCAGTACTTC. Encoded protein: CASSPSSYEQYF. The complete variable domain, with remaining parts taken from reference TRBV7-2 and TRBJ2-7, reads GAGVSQSPSNKVTEKGKDVELRCDPISGHTALYWYRQSLGQGLEFLIYFQGNSAPDKSGLPSDRFSAERTGGSVSTLTIQRTQQEDSAVYLCASSPSSYEQYFGPGTRLTVT.

This rearrangement joins TRBV5-4 to TRBJ2-3; 13 bases are shared with TRBD2. CDR1 and CDR2 from the germline V gene are SGHNT and YYREEE (reference sequence). The junction had 3 bases not matched to a gene; V was cut back by 4 bases and J by 1 base. The CDR3 contains 16 residues. For the CDR3, the DNA is TGTGCCAGCAGCCGAACTAGCGGGGGGGGCACAGATACGCAGTATTTT. This codes for CASSRTSGGGTDTQYF.

The rearrangement links TRBV3-1 (or the pseudogene TRBV3-2) to TRBJ1-1; perhaps TRBD1 as D (6 bases). This CDR3 has 18 amino acids. CDR1 and CDR2 (germline): LGHDT, YNNKEL (reference sequence). Trimming took 1 base from V and 3 from J, leaving 21 bases between them. The CDR3 DNA sequence: TGTGCCAGCAGCCAAGTAGTAAACAGGGAGATTGGGTACACTGAAGCTTTCTTT. Translating it yields CASSQVVNREIGYTEAFF.

The chain is built from TRBV5-6 and TRBJ2-7; D unclear. Trimming removed 1 base from V and 2 bases from J, with 13 bases in between. CDR3 length equals 15 residues. The V gene's germline CDR1 is SGHDT and CDR2 YYEEEE. CDR3 DNA: TGTGCCAGCAGCTTGTTTTGGGTCAGCACCTACGAGCAGTACTTC. It is translated as CASSLFWVSTYEQYF. Full variable domain (missing parts from reference TRBV5-6 and TRBJ2-7): DAGVTQSPTHLIKTRGQQVTLRCSPKSGHDTVSWYQQALGQGPQFIFQYYEEEERQRGNFPDRFSGHQFPNYSSELNVNALLLGDSALYLCASSLFWVSTYEQYFGPGTRLTVT.

V and J are TRBV7-2 and TRBJ1-5; D might be TRBD1 (5 bases). The CDR3 runs 13 residues. The V gene lost 6 bases and the J gene lost 7 bases, with 13 bases spanning the gap. Germline V gene data show CDR1 as SGHTA and CDR2 as FQGNSA. Here the CDR3 DNA reads TGTGCCAGCAGTTGGGGGGTAGCGCAGCCCCAGCATTTT. Encoded protein: CASSWGVAQPQHF.

The chain joins TRBV4-1 to TRBJ1-5; D uncertain. The CDR3 runs to 16 residues. V lost 1 base to trimming and J lost 6 bases, with 16 bases between them. Germline values: CDR1 MGHRA, CDR2 YSYEKL. This chain's CDR3 is CASSQVRTGVSQPQHF. The CDR3 nucleotides read TGCGCCAGCAGCCAAGTCAGGACCGGGGTGTCTCAGCCCCAGCATTTT.

This chain links TRBV9 with TRBJ1-2; D remains ambiguous. Looked up from germline, CDR1 is SGDLS and CDR2 is YYNGEE. The CDR3 spans 13 residues. The V end lost 2 bases, the J end lost 5 bases, and 10 bases lay between the germline ends. CDR3 DNA: TGTGCCAGCAGCGTGTCCCCCGGATATGGCTACACCTTC. Translated, it gives CASSVSPGYGYTF.

The chain uses TRBV28 and TRBJ2-7, with TRBD1 matching over 9 bases. The CDR3 loop spans 18 amino acids. Germline V CDR1 and CDR2: MDHEN, SYDVKM. The junction had 18 bases not matched to a gene; V was cut back by 7 bases and J by 2 bases. The CDR3 here is CASKRHRGPKAVTYEQYF. CDR3 in DNA: TGTGCCAGCAAACGGCACAGGGGGCCAAAAGCAGTTACCTACGAGCAGTACTTC.

The rearrangement uses TRBV4-1 and TRBJ1-4, with TRBD1 as a possible D gene (6 bases). Deletions cut 4 bases from V and 7 bases from J, with 22 bases between. Per germline, CDR1 MGHRA and CDR2 YSYEKL. The CDR3 loop spans 17 amino acids. The CDR3 coding sequence is TGCGCCAGCAGCCCTTGGGGGGACCCACAAGGGGGTGAAAAACTGTTTTTT. It translates to CASSPWGDPQGGEKLFF.

V and J are TRBV2 and TRBJ1-1, with D possibly being TRBD1 (5 bases). Trimming took off 6 bases at V and 5 bases at J, with 10 bases between the two ends. The CDR3 has 12 residues. The germline gives CDR1 SNHLY, CDR2 FYNNEI. For the CDR3, the DNA is TGTGCCAGCAGGGGGGACGGAACTGAAGCTTTCTTT. It codes for CASRGDGTEAFF.

The chain carries TRBV28 and TRBJ2-6; 7 bases line up with TRBD2. V lost 6 bases and J lost 5; bases outside the gene matches: 4. The CDR3 has 14 amino acids. Germline loops: CDR1 MDHEN, CDR2 SYDVKM. The CDR3 loop reads CASSPSGRANVLTF. The CDR3 coding sequence is TGTGCCAGCAGCCCTAGCGGCAGGGCCAACGTCCTGACTTTC. Full variable domain (rest looked up from reference TRBV28 and TRBJ2-6): DVKVTQSSRYLVKRTGEKVFLECVQDMDHENMFWYRQDPGLGLRLIYFSYDVKMKEKGDIPEGYSVSREKKERFSLILESASTNQTSMYLCASSPSGRANVLTFGAGSRLTVL.

This chain uses TRBV28 with TRBJ2-2, with D possibly being TRBD2 (5 bases). This CDR3 spans 15 amino acids. Trimming removed 3 bases at V and 5 bases at J, with 13 bases between. The germline CDR1 and CDR2 sequences are MDHEN and SYDVKM. CDR3 DNA sequence: TGTGCCAGCAGTTTTGAGCGGTTTGGGACCGGGGAGCTGTTTTTT. Amino acids: CASSFERFGTGELFF.

This clone was seen just once. The rearrangement links TRBV7-9 to TRBJ1-4; D possibly corresponds to TRBD1 (6 bases). The CDR3 has 18 residues. V gave up 5 bases and J gave up 3 bases, with 22 bases separating them. Germline V gene data show CDR1 as SEHNR and CDR2 as FQNEAQ (reference sequence). In DNA, the CDR3 is TGTGCCAGCAGCCCCCAGGGGCGAAATATCGTGGCTAATGAAAAACTGTTTTTT. Protein: CASSPQGRNIVANEKLFF. Full variable domain (rest looked up from reference TRBV7-9 and TRBJ1-4): DTGVSQNPRHKITKRGQNVTFRCDPISEHNRLYWYRQTLGQGPEFLTYFQNEAQLEKSRLLSDRFSAERPKGSFSTLEIQRTEQGDSAMYLCASSPQGRNIVANEKLFFGSGTQLSVL.

CDR3 in DNA: TGTGCCAGCCGATCCGGCCGGGGGGCGGGGGAGCAGTTCTTC. Translated, it gives CASRSGRGAGEQFF. V and J are TRBV19 and TRBJ2-1, with D tentatively TRBD2 (7 bases). CDR3 length equals 14 residues. V was shortened by 9 bases and J by 10 bases, with 22 bases between the two germline ends. Germline V gene sequence: CDR1 LNHDA, CDR2 SQIVND (reference sequence).

V usage is TRBV6-2 or TRBV6-3 and J usage is TRBJ1-6; D call uncertain. The CDR3 totals 15 residues. CDR1 is MNHEY, CDR2 SVGEGT, per germline. Trimming removed 4 bases at V and 10 bases at J, with 17 bases between. CDR3 DNA sequence: TGTGCCAGCAGTTCCCCTCGGGAGGGATGGTCACCCCTCCACTTT. Residues: CASSSPREGWSPLHF.